The rows below give T cell receptor beta chains drawn from one sample of a study of T-cell memory formation after mild COVID-19. TCRdb analysed the 5' RACE reads with MiXCR anew, one entry per CDR3 protein. The sample gives around 200,000 distinct CDR3 sequences, roughly 17% of which show up once; 2% to 2.5% is in the top ten. Sequencing was done on a sample of PBMCs or a T cell subset sorted from them (not recorded which). These receptors came from an adult woman who had mild COVID-19 (a few samples of this study predate the infection). Cell type and time point are not known. Both conserved end residues are part of each CDR3. The order of the fields is clone size, V gene, J gene, D gene, CDR3 protein, CDR3 DNA. The D gene is left open where the match is weak. Some rows have no size entry. The others give once, few or many, or a class for an expanded clone.

abundance: -; v_gene: TRBV6-2/TRBV6-3; j_gene: TRBJ2-7; d_gene: TRBD1; CDR3aa: CASSSPLRTGSYEQYF; CDR3nt: TGTGCCAGCAGTTCTCCCCTCAGGACAGGGAGTTACGAGCAGTACTTC
abundance: few; v_gene: TRBV5-1; j_gene: TRBJ2-1; d_gene: -; CDR3aa: CASRRSYNEQFF; CDR3nt: TGCGCCAGCCGCCGCTCCTACAATGAGCAGTTCTTC
abundance: -; v_gene: TRBV7-9; j_gene: TRBJ2-5; d_gene: -; CDR3aa: CASSQSAGAETQYF; CDR3nt: TGTGCCAGCAGCCAATCGGCTGGGGCAGAGACCCAGTACTTC
abundance: -; v_gene: TRBV12-3/TRBV12-4; j_gene: TRBJ2-1; d_gene: TRBD2; CDR3aa: CASSNPGLAYNEQFF; CDR3nt: TGTGCCAGCAGTAACCCGGGACTAGCGTACAATGAGCAGTTCTTC
abundance: many; v_gene: TRBV24-1; j_gene: TRBJ2-1; d_gene: -; CDR3aa: CATSDYVRGEQFF; CDR3nt: TGTGCCACCAGTGATTACGTCCGCGGTGAGCAGTTCTTC
abundance: -; v_gene: TRBV6-2/TRBV6-3; j_gene: TRBJ2-2; d_gene: TRBD2; CDR3aa: CASSRGLAGMNRAGELFF; CDR3nt: TGTGCCAGCAGCCGGGGACTAGCGGGAATGAATCGGGCCGGGGAGCTGTTTTTT
abundance: many; v_gene: TRBV12-3/TRBV12-4; j_gene: TRBJ1-1; d_gene: -; CDR3aa: CASSLTENTEAFF; CDR3nt: TGTGCCAGCAGCCTGACAGAGAACACTGAAGCTTTCTTT
abundance: -; v_gene: TRBV25-1; j_gene: TRBJ2-4; d_gene: -; CDR3aa: CASSEMGAGNIQYF; CDR3nt: TGTGCCAGCAGTGAAATGGGGGCAGGGAACATTCAGTACTTC
abundance: -; v_gene: TRBV5-1; j_gene: TRBJ1-2; d_gene: TRBD1; CDR3aa: CASSLGTAGYTF; CDR3nt: TGCGCCAGCAGCCTAGGGACAGCTGGCTACACCTTC
abundance: -; v_gene: TRBV27; j_gene: TRBJ1-2; d_gene: TRBD1; CDR3aa: CASSLGQLGGYTF; CDR3nt: TGTGCCAGCAGTTTGGGACAGTTGGGTGGCTACACCTTC
abundance: few; v_gene: TRBV12-3/TRBV12-4; j_gene: TRBJ2-4; d_gene: -; CDR3aa: CASSSGQNFPLAKNIQYF; CDR3nt: TGTGCCAGCTCCTCTGGGCAGAATTTCCCTCTAGCCAAAAACATTCAGTACTTC
abundance: few; v_gene: TRBV2; j_gene: TRBJ1-1; d_gene: TRBD1; CDR3aa: CASRVDREGFGAFF; CDR3nt: TGTGCCAGCAGAGTGGACAGGGAAGGTTTCGGGGCTTTCTTT
abundance: few; v_gene: TRBV7-2; j_gene: TRBJ2-1; d_gene: -; CDR3aa: CASSLGSEPYNEQFF; CDR3nt: TGTGCCAGCAGCTTAGGCAGCGAGCCCTACAATGAGCAGTTCTTC
abundance: few; v_gene: TRBV4-1; j_gene: TRBJ1-1; d_gene: -; CDR3aa: CASSQVGTGTHPEAFF; CDR3nt: TGCGCCAGCAGCCAAGTGGGTACCGGGACTCACCCGGAGGCTTTCTTT
abundance: few; v_gene: TRBV6-5; j_gene: TRBJ2-6; d_gene: TRBD2; CDR3aa: CASSSGLAGASGANVLTF; CDR3nt: TGTGCCAGCAGTTCGGGACTAGCGGGGGCCTCTGGGGCCAACGTCCTGACTTTC
abundance: many; v_gene: TRBV25-1; j_gene: TRBJ2-5; d_gene: -; CDR3aa: CASSEYPGTQYF; CDR3nt: TGTGCCAGCAGTGAATATCCAGGGACCCAGTACTTC
abundance: -; v_gene: TRBV6-5; j_gene: TRBJ2-5; d_gene: TRBD1; CDR3aa: CASAGTGLSSYQETQYF; CDR3nt: TGTGCCAGCGCCGGGACAGGCCTTTCTTCTTACCAAGAGACCCAGTACTTC
abundance: few; v_gene: TRBV12-3/TRBV12-4; j_gene: TRBJ2-2; d_gene: -; CDR3aa: CASTLLAGELFF; CDR3nt: TGTGCCAGCACCCTACTGGCCGGGGAGCTGTTTTTT
abundance: -; v_gene: TRBV12-3/TRBV12-4; j_gene: TRBJ1-3; d_gene: -; CDR3aa: CASSIQGSGNTIYF; CDR3nt: TGTGCCAGCAGTATCCAGGGTTCGGGAAACACCATATATTTT
abundance: -; v_gene: TRBV4-1; j_gene: TRBJ2-2; d_gene: TRBD1; CDR3aa: CASSPPTGGIGELFF; CDR3nt: TGCGCCAGCAGCCCCCCGACAGGGGGCATCGGGGAGCTGTTTTTT
abundance: few; v_gene: TRBV6-5; j_gene: TRBJ2-1; d_gene: TRBD2; CDR3aa: CASSLLAGAVRNEQFF; CDR3nt: TGTGCCAGCAGTCTATTAGCGGGAGCCGTTAGGAATGAGCAGTTCTTC
abundance: -; v_gene: TRBV2; j_gene: TRBJ1-2; d_gene: -; CDR3aa: CASSPDSGYTF; CDR3nt: TGTGCCAGCAGTCCCGACTCTGGCTACACCTTC
abundance: -; v_gene: TRBV3-1; j_gene: TRBJ2-1; d_gene: TRBD2; CDR3aa: CASSQDVLAGDYNEQFF; CDR3nt: TGTGCCAGCAGCCAAGATGTACTAGCGGGGGATTACAATGAGCAGTTCTTC
abundance: -; v_gene: TRBV18; j_gene: TRBJ1-3; d_gene: -; CDR3aa: CASSPPSNVGITIYF; CDR3nt: TGTGCCAGCTCACCACCGTCTAACGTAGGGATCACCATATATTTT
abundance: many; v_gene: TRBV5-1; j_gene: TRBJ2-7; d_gene: TRBD2; CDR3aa: CASSPGGLVYEQYF; CDR3nt: TGCGCCAGCAGCCCGGGAGGACTAGTCTACGAGCAGTACTTC
abundance: -; v_gene: TRBV7-8; j_gene: TRBJ2-5; d_gene: TRBD1; CDR3aa: CASSSDRKETQYF; CDR3nt: TGTGCCAGCAGCTCGGACAGGAAAGAGACCCAGTACTTC
abundance: few; v_gene: TRBV2; j_gene: TRBJ1-4; d_gene: -; CDR3aa: CASQVEKLFF; CDR3nt: TGTGCCAGCCAAGTGGAAAAACTGTTTTTT
abundance: few; v_gene: TRBV7-3; j_gene: TRBJ1-2; d_gene: TRBD1; CDR3aa: CASSQDRSYGYTF; CDR3nt: TGTGCCAGCAGCCAGGACAGGAGCTATGGCTACACCTTC
abundance: few; v_gene: TRBV9; j_gene: TRBJ2-1; d_gene: -; CDR3aa: CASSVASLAKNNEQFF; CDR3nt: TGTGCCAGCAGCGTAGCTAGTCTAGCGAAGAACAATGAGCAGTTCTTC
abundance: few; v_gene: TRBV24-1; j_gene: TRBJ2-7; d_gene: -; CDR3aa: CATSTTQGFYEQYF; CDR3nt: TGTGCCACCAGTACCACACAAGGGTTCTACGAGCAGTACTTC
abundance: -; v_gene: TRBV28; j_gene: TRBJ2-1; d_gene: TRBD2; CDR3aa: CASSFGGRGNNEQFF; CDR3nt: TGTGCCAGCAGTTTCGGCGGGAGGGGGAACAATGAGCAGTTCTTC
abundance: -; v_gene: TRBV30; j_gene: TRBJ2-4; d_gene: -; CDR3aa: CAWSTSGGIQYF; CDR3nt: TGTGCCTGGAGTACGTCTGGGGGGATTCAGTACTTC
abundance: -; v_gene: TRBV10-3; j_gene: TRBJ2-5; d_gene: -; CDR3aa: CAISERAGETQYF; CDR3nt: TGTGCCATCAGTGAGCGGGCAGGGGAGACCCAGTACTTC
abundance: -; v_gene: TRBV4-3; j_gene: TRBJ2-1; d_gene: -; CDR3aa: CASSQGVYNEQFF; CDR3nt: TGCGCCAGCAGCCAAGGTGTTTACAATGAGCAGTTCTTC
abundance: -; v_gene: TRBV7-6; j_gene: TRBJ1-1; d_gene: -; CDR3aa: CASSLGFRSTEAFF; CDR3nt: TGTGCCAGCAGCTTAGGGTTTCGATCCACTGAAGCTTTCTTT
abundance: -; v_gene: TRBV2; j_gene: TRBJ1-4; d_gene: -; CDR3aa: CASKGTNEKLFF; CDR3nt: TGTGCCAGCAAAGGAACTAATGAAAAACTGTTTTTT
abundance: few; v_gene: TRBV9; j_gene: TRBJ1-2; d_gene: -; CDR3aa: CASSVDPFIPTNYGYTF; CDR3nt: TGTGCCAGCAGCGTAGATCCTTTTATCCCCACTAACTATGGCTACACCTTC
abundance: -; v_gene: TRBV5-1; j_gene: TRBJ2-2; d_gene: TRBD2; CDR3aa: CASSLISGSGSGTGELFF; CDR3nt: TGCGCCAGCAGCTTGATAAGCGGGAGTGGTTCGGGCACCGGGGAGCTGTTTTTT
abundance: few; v_gene: TRBV5-5; j_gene: TRBJ2-1; d_gene: -; CDR3aa: CASSLGGREYEQFF; CDR3nt: TGTGCCAGCAGCTTAGGGGGACGGGAATATGAGCAGTTCTTC
abundance: few; v_gene: TRBV3-1; j_gene: TRBJ2-7; d_gene: -; CDR3aa: CASSLLDAPAYEQYF; CDR3nt: TGTGCCAGCAGCCTCCTGGACGCCCCCGCCTACGAGCAGTACTTC
abundance: few; v_gene: TRBV4-3; j_gene: TRBJ2-1; d_gene: TRBD2; CDR3aa: CASSQGASSGTSNEQFF; CDR3nt: TGCGCCAGCAGCCAAGGAGCATCCAGCGGGACTTCCAATGAGCAGTTCTTC
abundance: -; v_gene: TRBV12-3/TRBV12-4; j_gene: TRBJ2-5; d_gene: TRBD2; CDR3aa: CASLLAGAGETQYF; CDR3nt: TGTGCCAGCCTCTTAGCGGGAGCGGGAGAGACCCAGTACTTC
abundance: -; v_gene: TRBV20-1; j_gene: TRBJ1-6; d_gene: -; CDR3aa: CSAREAPGESPLHF; CDR3nt: TGCAGTGCTAGAGAGGCGCCAGGGGAATCACCCCTCCACTTT